This T cell receptor (beta chain) is from a study of CD8 T cells in Susac syndrome. Study background: Among the Susac syndrome patients sequenced, about 6 had active disease and 8 or 9 were in remission.

With random hexamers, reverse transcription was performed on roughly 0.5 to 1 ug of RNA. It was immunoSEQ multiplex PCR that amplified TCR beta CDR3 across 54 Vbeta and 13 Jbeta. TCRdb reanalysed the immunoSEQ multiplex PCR reads using MiXCR and keeps one entry per CDR3 protein. The table lists over 150,000 distinct CDR3 sequences, more than 95% of them singletons. Germline CDR1 GTSNPN, CDR2 SVGIG (reference sequence). The CDR3 runs 12 residues. Trimming pared 2 bases from V and 4 bases from J, leaving 8 bases between. Findings of the study overall: Within Susac syndrome CD4+ T cell repertoires, clonal expansion was not evident.

A note on this clonotype: Its antigen remains unidentified.

Sequenced: CD4+ T cells from PBMCs. V gene TRBV30 combines with J gene TRBJ1-1, with D perhaps TRBD1 (5 bases). The clonotype originates from a human donor with Susac syndrome. The chain's CDR3 is CAWSRGFTEAFF. The DNA of the CDR3 is TGTGCCTGGAGTCGGGGGTTCACTGAAGCTTTCTTT.